The 24 T cell receptor beta chains given below trace back to one sample, sequenced in a study of T cells in Graves' hyperthyroidism and ophthalmopathy. What was amplified from RNA transcripts were TCR beta CDR3 regions. Using the HTBI primer set, a first-round RT-PCR was run on the TCR CDR3. MiXCR, applied by TCRdb to the multiplex PCR reads, yields one record per CDR3 protein. The sample has over 400,000 distinct CDR3 sequences; around 15% are singletons. The sequencing input was blood. The origin of the receptors is a man between 18 and 29 years old with Graves' ophthalmopathy.

Regarding this clonotype: A much bigger clone sits one base away, suggesting this may be a read error. The chain has TRBV6-2 or TRBV6-3 and TRBJ1-2; D is perhaps TRBD1 (6 bases). The CDR3 runs 16 residues. Looked up from germline, CDR1 is MNHEY and CDR2 is SVGEGT. Trimming shortened V by 8 bases and J by 3 bases, and 22 bases separated the two germline ends. Written as DNA, the CDR3 is TGTGCCAGCGGCCCGGACAGTTCAAAGAGGGACTATGGCTACACCTTC. This gives the protein CASGPDSSKRDYGYTF.

This clonotype turned up a few times. The CDR3 here is CASSIDQGSTDTQYF. CDR3 coding DNA: TGTGCCAGTAGTATAGACCAAGGGAGCACAGATACGCAGTATTTT. The V call is TRBV19, the J call TRBJ2-3; D remains unclear. The V end was cut by 0 bases, the J end by 0 bases, with 7 bases between. This CDR3 is 15 amino acids long. Germline V CDR1 and CDR2: LNHDA, SQIVND (reference sequence).

This clonotype was seen repeatedly, ten times or more. The chain links TRBV6-2 or TRBV6-3 to TRBJ2-7; tentative D call: TRBD1 (5 bases). Germline V gene data show CDR1 as MNHEY and CDR2 as SVGEGT. The CDR3 is made up of 14 amino acids. V dropped 4 bases and J dropped 4 bases, with 14 bases sitting between them. The CDR3 DNA reads TGTGCCAGCAGTTCCGATCTTCAGGGATACGAGCAGTACTTC. Translation: CASSSDLQGYEQYF.

This clonotype was detected many times. The V gene is TRBV12-5, the J gene TRBJ2-7; 7 bases fit TRBD1. From germline, CDR1 is LGHNT and CDR2 FRNRAP. J was trimmed by 2 bases and V by 7 bases; bases with no gene match: 11. The CDR3 has 15 amino acids. The CDR3 nucleotides read TGTGCTAGTGAGTACAGGGGAATTTTTCCCTACGAGCAGTACTTC. It translates to CASEYRGIFPYEQYF.

This chain connects TRBV4-1 to TRBJ2-2; D call uncertain. Germline loops: CDR1 MGHRA, CDR2 YSYEKL. V was cut by 4 bases and J by 3 bases, with 9 bases left in between. The CDR3 loop spans 14 amino acids. The CDR3 DNA sequence: TGCGCCAGCAGCCCTGGTCTCTACACCGGGGAGCTGTTTTTT. Residues: CASSPGLYTGELFF.

This clonotype was counted ten times or more. The chain joins TRBV6-1 to TRBJ2-5, with 12 nucleotides matching TRBD2. The CDR3 spans 16 residues. The V gene's germline CDR1 is MNHNS and CDR2 SASEGT. With 1 base clipped from V and 4 bases from J, the junction kept 4 bases outside the gene matches. The CDR3 DNA follows: TGTGCCAGCAGTGAAGGACCGGGACTAGCGGGAGAGACCCAGTACTTC. Translated: CASSEGPGLAGETQYF.

This clonotype has a count of ten or more. The gene calls are TRBV6-1 and TRBJ1-2, with TRBD1 identical over 7 bases. Germline V gene sequence: CDR1 MNHNS, CDR2 SASEGT. Unmatched junction bases numbered 9, after V lost 6 bases and J lost 2 bases. The CDR3 runs to 15 residues. The CDR3 loop reads CASRTGQAHNYGYTF. The CDR3 DNA sequence: TGTGCCAGCAGGACCGGACAGGCTCACAACTATGGCTACACCTTC.

This clonotype occurred many times. J is TRBJ1-1 and V is TRBV5-1, with D possibly TRBD1 on 5 matching bases. The CDR3 contains 14 residues. CDR1 SGHRS and CDR2 YFSETQ come from the germline V gene. The V and J ends lost 4 bases and 2 bases respectively, with 12 bases between them. This CDR3 is CASSPPGTNTEAFF. CDR3 bases: TGCGCCAGCAGCCCCCCAGGGACCAACACTGAAGCTTTCTTT.

Many counts were recorded for this clonotype. V usage is TRBV14 and J usage is TRBJ2-1, with D perhaps assigned TRBD1 or TRBD2 (6 bases each). Germline lookup yields CDR1 SGHDN and CDR2 FVKESK. The V and J ends lost 3 bases and 4 bases respectively, with 13 bases between them. The CDR3 totals 15 residues. The CDR3 coding sequence is TGTGCCAGCAGCCAGGGCTGGGGGGCGTACAATGAGCAGTTCTTC. Protein: CASSQGWGAYNEQFF.

Of note for this clonotype: A much larger clone differs from this one at a single base, so this may be a read error. The rearrangement joins TRBV13 to TRBJ2-2; 15 bases are shared with TRBD2. The CDR3 totals 20 residues. Looked up from germline, CDR1 is PRHDT and CDR2 is FYEKMQ (reference sequence). V lost 7 bases, J lost 0 bases, and 12 bases stayed unmatched. The CDR3 is CASTEGLAGGQETNTGELFF. CDR3 sequence (DNA): TGTGCCAGCACCGAGGGACTAGCGGGGGGCCAAGAGACGAACACCGGGGAGCTGTTTTTT.

As to this clonotype: Mismatch with germline at one junction end may stem from a read error. The chain uses TRBV15 and TRBJ1-3; D is uncertain. The CDR3 has 13 residues. Germline CDR1 reads LNHNV; CDR2 reads YYDKDF (reference sequence). The CDR3 loop is CATSLESGNTVYF. In DNA, the CDR3 is TGTGCCACCAGCCTTGAATCTGGAAACACCGTATATTTT.

The chain uses TRBV27 and TRBJ1-5; D remains unclear. Germline V gene data show CDR1 as MNHEY and CDR2 as SMNVEV (reference sequence). V was clipped by 0 bases and J by 6 bases, with 12 bases between them. This CDR3 has 15 residues. The CDR3 nucleotides read TGTGCCAGCAGTTTATCGGGCCCTTTAGTTCAGCCCCAGCATTTT. This sequence encodes CASSLSGPLVQPQHF.

The rearrangement links TRBV27 to TRBJ2-3, with 8 bases identical to TRBD2. Germline V lookup: CDR1 MNHEY, CDR2 SMNVEV (reference sequence). The V and J ends lost 5 bases and 0 bases, in that order; junction bases with no gene match: 19. There are 20 residues in the CDR3. The CDR3 nucleotides read TGTGCCAGCAGTACCCTATCCGGGACTAGGGGCCTCCGTAGCACAGATACGCAGTATTTT. Protein product: CASSTLSGTRGLRSTDTQYF.

This clonotype was observed a few times. Being one base from a much bigger clone, this may be a read error. V gene TRBV7-8 combines with J gene TRBJ2-3; the match to TRBD2 covers 13 bases. This CDR3 has 16 amino acids. CDR1 is SGHVS and CDR2 is FQNEAQ in the germline V gene. This CDR3 is CASSPMTSGGPDTRYF. CDR3 nucleotides: TGTGCCAGCAGCCCGATGACTAGCGGGGGGCCAGATACGCGGTATTTT.

This clonotype was counted at least ten times. V and J are TRBV6-1 and TRBJ2-2; 14 bases are a match to TRBD2. V shed 7 bases, J shed 3 bases, and the junction held 1 base outside the gene matches. This CDR3 has 15 amino acids. Germline loops: CDR1 MNHNS, CDR2 SASEGT. This chain's CDR3 is CASMGLAGDTGELFF. The CDR3 DNA reads as TGTGCCAGCATGGGACTAGCGGGAGACACCGGGGAGCTGTTTTTT.

This clonotype has a count of ten or more. The rearrangement joins TRBV12-5 to TRBJ2-1; 11 bases fit TRBD2. Germline trimming cut 0 bases from V and 5 bases from J; bases unmatched to any gene: 6. This CDR3 spans 17 amino acids. Germline lookup yields CDR1 LGHNT and CDR2 FRNRAP. The CDR3 region has the DNA TGTGCTAGTGGTTTGGTACTAGCGGGGGCCCTTCACAATGAGCAGTTCTTC. Amino acid sequence: CASGLVLAGALHNEQFF. Looking up the rest from reference TRBV12-5 and TRBJ2-1 gives the full variable domain: DARVTQTPRHKVTEMGQEVTMRCQPILGHNTVFWYRQTMMQGLELLAYFRNRAPLDDSGMPKDRFSAEMPDATLATLKIQPSEPRDSAVYFCASGLVLAGALHNEQFFGPGTRLTVL.

The sample holds many counts of this clonotype. The CDR3 is CASSSNTGTSNEKLFF. DNA of the CDR3: TGCGCCAGCAGCTCCAATACCGGGACGTCGAATGAAAAACTGTTTTTT. V usage is TRBV5-1 and J usage is TRBJ1-4, with D possibly being TRBD1 (5 bases). In germline, CDR1 is SGHRS, CDR2 YFSETQ. Trimming shortened V by 3 bases and J by 5 bases, and 17 bases separated the two germline ends. The CDR3 sequence is 16 residues long.

The CDR3 region has the DNA TGTGCCAGCAGCTTACGGTCCAGCTGGGGAAGACAAGAGACCCAGTACTTC. Translation: CASSLRSSWGRQETQYF. The chain carries TRBV7-9 and TRBJ2-5, with unresolved D. This CDR3 is 17 amino acids long. Trimming cost V 2 bases and J 2 bases, with 18 bases left between them. The germline V gene encodes CDR1 SEHNR and CDR2 FQNEAQ (reference sequence).

This clonotype has a count of ten or more. V and J are TRBV12-3 or TRBV12-4 and TRBJ1-5; D may be TRBD1 (6 bases). The CDR3 runs 14 residues. Trimming removed 6 bases at V and 7 bases at J, with 16 bases between. CDR3 DNA sequence: TGTGCCAGCAGCTCACTCAGGGGTGGGCAGCCCCAGCATTTT. This gives the protein CASSSLRGGQPQHF.

This clonotype appeared many times. CDR3 amino acids: CASSKTGTSSYNEQFF. CDR3 nucleotides: TGTGCCAGCAGCAAGACCGGGACTAGCTCCTACAATGAGCAGTTCTTC. This chain joins TRBV7-2 and TRBJ2-1, with 8 positions matching TRBD2. Per germline, CDR1 SGHTA and CDR2 FQGNSA. J lost 0 bases, V lost 5 bases, and 6 bases had no gene match. This CDR3 has 16 residues.

The chain joins TRBV19 to TRBJ2-7, with 7 bases aligning to TRBD2. Germline V gene sequence: CDR1 LNHDA, CDR2 SQIVND (reference sequence). The V and J ends lost 6 bases and 2 bases, in that order; junction bases with no gene match: 13. CDR3 length: 16 residues. CDR3 DNA: TGTGCCAGTAGCCAAAACACCGGGACTACGACCTACGAGCAGTACTTC. Translating it yields CASSQNTGTTTYEQYF. The full variable domain, in which reference TRBV19 and TRBJ2-7 provide the parts outside the CDR3, is DGGITQSPKYLFRKEGQNVTLSCEQNLNHDAMYWYRQDPGQGLRLIYYSQIVNDFQKGDIAEGYSVSREKKESFPLTVTSAQKNPTAFYLCASSQNTGTTTYEQYFGPGTRLTVT.

This clonotype was detected many times. The rearrangement uses TRBV20-1 and TRBJ2-1, with 9 bases fitting TRBD2. Germline CDR1 is DFQATT and CDR2 is SNEGSKA (reference sequence). Germline trimming cut 6 bases from V and 0 bases from J; bases unmatched to any gene: 15. The length of the CDR3 is 18 residues. The CDR3 protein is CSARLAGNLLSSYNEQFF. The DNA for the CDR3 is TGCAGTGCGCGTCTAGCGGGGAACCTCTTGAGCTCCTACAATGAGCAGTTCTTC.

A few counts support this clonotype. A much larger clone is a single base away; this may be a read error. The rearrangement uses TRBV15 and TRBJ1-4; D unresolved. The CDR3 length is 16 residues. Germline-derived CDR1 and CDR2 are LNHNV and YYDKDF (reference sequence). The CDR3 is CATSRDLAVNNGKLFF. CDR3 nucleotide sequence: TGTGCCACCAGCAGAGATCTGGCCGTAAACAATGGAAAACTGTTTTTT.

The V call is TRBV11-2, the J call TRBJ2-5; 13 positions agree with TRBD2. The length of the CDR3 is 17 residues. Germline-derived CDR1 and CDR2 are SGHAT and FQNNGV. The J segment lost 3 bases and the V segment lost 5 bases, leaving 9 bases of the junction unmatched. For the CDR3, the DNA is TGTGCCAGCAGCACTAGACTAGCGGGGGGCGGAGAAGAGACCCAGTACTTC. This encodes CASSTRLAGGGEETQYF.